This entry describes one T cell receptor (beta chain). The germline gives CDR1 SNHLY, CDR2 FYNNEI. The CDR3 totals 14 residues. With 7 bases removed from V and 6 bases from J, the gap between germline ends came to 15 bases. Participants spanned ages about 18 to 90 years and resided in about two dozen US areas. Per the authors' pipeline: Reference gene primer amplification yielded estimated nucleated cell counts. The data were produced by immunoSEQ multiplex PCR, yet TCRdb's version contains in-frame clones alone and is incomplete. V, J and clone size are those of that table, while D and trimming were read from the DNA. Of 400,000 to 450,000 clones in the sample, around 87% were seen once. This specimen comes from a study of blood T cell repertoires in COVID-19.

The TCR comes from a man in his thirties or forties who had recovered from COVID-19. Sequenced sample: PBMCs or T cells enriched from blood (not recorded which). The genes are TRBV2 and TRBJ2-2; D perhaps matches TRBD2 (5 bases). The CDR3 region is CASTLAPWAGELFF. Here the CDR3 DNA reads TGTGCCAGCACCCTAGCCCCATGGGCCGGGGAGCTGTTTTTT.